The following is a TCR beta chain sequence with its context. Together with a sample-barcoded 5' primer, a J-beta primer mix was included in a second PCR lasting about 6 to 12 cycles. TCRdb independently ran MiXCR on the 5' RACE reads; one entry per CDR3 protein. The repertoire consists of some 940,000 distinct CDR3 sequences, with about 29% occurring once and the leading ten covering about 9.4%. This sample is drawn from a study of blood T cells in healthy people across ages. These same data were also listed under a study on T cells of mothers and their children. As that report states: The authors detected no persistent microchimeric T cell clones.

Sequencing was carried out using blood. The source of this sequence is a middle-aged woman in good health.

The CDR3 loop reads CASSPYRDAHQGYTF. Here the CDR3 DNA reads TGTGCCAGCAGCCCATACAGGGATGCCCATCAAGGCTACACCTTC. This sequence joins TRBV3-1 and TRBJ1-2; possibly TRBD1 for D (6 bases). The V end lost 4 bases, the J end lost 8 bases, and 20 bases lay between the germline ends. Germline V gene data show CDR1 as LGHDT and CDR2 as YNNKEL (reference sequence). The CDR3 sequence is 15 residues long.